These 4 T cell receptor beta chains originate from one sample sequenced in a study of cytomegalovirus exposure and HLA in healthy donors. Vbeta (60) and Jbeta (13) primers were used in the PCR. The repertoire was sequenced with immunoSEQ multiplex PCR; TCRdb's copy has only in-frame clones and lacks some. The data hold about 110,000 clones, with less than 70% observed a single time. The sample taken for sequencing was PBMCs. The receptors stem from a woman in her sixties or seventies in good health and CMV-seropositive.

This rearrangement joins TRBV19 to TRBJ1-1; the match to TRBD1 covers 7 bases. CDR1 LNHDA and CDR2 SQIVND come from the germline V gene (reference sequence). The CDR3 loop spans 16 amino acids. Unmatched junction bases numbered 7, after V lost 3 bases and J lost 0 bases. For the CDR3, the DNA is TGTGCCAGTAGTATTCAACAGGGGATCATGAACACTGAAGCTTTCTTT. This translates into CASSIQQGIMNTEAFF. The entire variable domain, with the rest obtained from reference TRBV19 and TRBJ1-1, is as follows: DGGITQSPKYLFRKEGQNVTLSCEQNLNHDAMYWYRQDPGQGLRLIYYSQIVNDFQKGDIAEGYSVSREKKESFPLTVTSAQKNPTAFYLCASSIQQGIMNTEAFFGQGTRLTVV.

The CDR3 reads CSASTGSDEQYF. CDR3 nucleotides: TGCAGCGCTTCGACAGGGAGCGACGAGCAGTACTTC. V usage is TRBV29-1 and J usage is TRBJ2-7; 7 bases fit TRBD1. The V and J ends lost 7 bases and 5 bases, in that order; junction bases with no gene match: 8. Germline CDR1 and CDR2: SQVTM and ANQGSEA. This CDR3 comprises 12 residues.

There are a few counts of this clone. The genes are TRBV2 and TRBJ2-2; 7 bases agree with TRBD2. From germline, CDR1 is SNHLY and CDR2 FYNNEI. The CDR3 has 12 residues. V dropped 8 bases and J dropped 7; count of bases not matched to a gene: 4. The CDR3 region is CASGGVFGELFF. CDR3 nucleotide sequence: TGTGCCAGCGGGGGGGTGTTCGGGGAGCTGTTTTTT.

The J gene is TRBJ2-5, the V gene TRBV1; the table's D gene call, TRBD2, was not cross checked with the DNA. TRBV1 is a recognized pseudogene. The CDR3 has 15 amino acids. CDR3 amino acids: CTSILEGGPLETQYF. In nucleotides, the CDR3 is TGCACCAGCATCCTGGAGGGGGGGCCGTTAGAGACCCAGTACTTC.